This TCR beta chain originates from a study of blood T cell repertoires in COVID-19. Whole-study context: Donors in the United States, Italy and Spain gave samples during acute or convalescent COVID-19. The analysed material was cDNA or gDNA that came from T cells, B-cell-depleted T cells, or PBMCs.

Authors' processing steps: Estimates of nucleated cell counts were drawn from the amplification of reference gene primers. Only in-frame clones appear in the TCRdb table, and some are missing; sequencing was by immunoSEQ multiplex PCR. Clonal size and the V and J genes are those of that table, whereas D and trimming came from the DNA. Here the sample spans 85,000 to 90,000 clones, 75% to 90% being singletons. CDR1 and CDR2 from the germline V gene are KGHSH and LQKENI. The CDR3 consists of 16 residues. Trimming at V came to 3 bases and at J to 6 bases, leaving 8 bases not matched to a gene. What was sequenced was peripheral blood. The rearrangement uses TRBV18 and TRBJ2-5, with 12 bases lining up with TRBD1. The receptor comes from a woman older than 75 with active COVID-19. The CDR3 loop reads CASSPPGTGGGKTQYF. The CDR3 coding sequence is TGTGCCAGCTCACCTCCCGGGACAGGGGGCGGGAAGACCCAGTACTTC. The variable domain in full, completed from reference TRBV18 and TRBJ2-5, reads NAGVMQNPRHLVRRRGQEARLRCSPMKGHSHVYWYRQLPEEGLKFMVYLQKENIIDESGMPKERFSAEFPKEGPSILRIQQVVRGDSAAYFCASSPPGTGGGKTQYFGPGTRLLVL.